Listed below are T cell receptor beta chains from one sample, sequenced in a study of CXCR3-negative and CXCR3-positive naive CD8 T cells. Using the 5' RACE reads, TCRdb records one entry per CDR3 protein without DNA. The table for this sample gives more than 70,000 distinct CDR3 sequences. The sequencing input was naive CXCR3+ CD8+ T cells from blood. These receptors all come from a human donor in good health. Some clones in this sample may be carry-over from other donors' samples. Both conserved end residues are part of each CDR3. Fields, in order: V gene, J gene, CDR3 protein.

TRBV6-5	TRBJ2-5	CASSYSDGPQETQYF
TRBV29-1	TRBJ2-3	CSVGEGGAATQYF
TRBV28	TRBJ2-1	CASSLGTGPYNEQFF
TRBV6-6	TRBJ1-2	CAPRRGGSGYTF
TRBV7-9	TRBJ2-7	CASSPRASYEQYF
TRBV7-9	TRBJ2-3	CASSSLGTGGATDTQYF
TRBV6-4	TRBJ2-6	CASSDEASSGANVLTF
TRBV7-6	TRBJ2-5	CASSLWSLETQYF
TRBV9	TRBJ2-1	CASSVQDSVLAEQFF
TRBV5-1	TRBJ2-7	CASSLAGPQTGNHEQYF
TRBV29-1	TRBJ2-7	CSVVRDSYEQYF
TRBV25-1	TRBJ1-2	CASSEYLQAGYYGYTF
TRBV11-2	TRBJ2-1	CASRTGGGGMANEQFF
TRBV6-5	TRBJ2-2	CASSYAGTGELFF
TRBV12-3/TRBV12-4	TRBJ2-5	CASSRGSGETQYF
TRBV28	TRBJ1-1	CASSFRGMNTEAFF
TRBV29-1	TRBJ2-7	CSVEKAGSIYEQYF
TRBV28	TRBJ2-7	CASSFRAGAEQYF
TRBV6-2/TRBV6-3	TRBJ1-5	CASSYTDGTNQPQHF
TRBV6-5	TRBJ2-7	CASSYSGDTTYEQYF
TRBV28	TRBJ2-7	CASSLTSGMVEQYF
TRBV29-1	TRBJ2-7	CSVEVANNEQYF
TRBV29-1	TRBJ2-7	CSVSGRSYEQYF
TRBV7-9	TRBJ2-3	CASSSGSMDTQYF
TRBV4-3	TRBJ2-1	CASSQDLASGGPYNEQFF
TRBV6-5	TRBJ1-1	CASSYYRSNTEAFF
TRBV7-6	TRBJ2-7	CASSLGGGEGEQYF
TRBV4-1	TRBJ1-5	CASSPSYSNQPQHF
TRBV5-1	TRBJ2-2	CASSSKTGFGELFF
TRBV29-1	TRBJ2-7	CSVEVVPYEQYF
TRBV13	TRBJ2-7	CASSPAQGEQYF
TRBV11-2	TRBJ2-3	CASSLEAGGAFLDTQYF
TRBV29-1	TRBJ1-4	CSVEEGRGERGEKLFF
TRBV14	TRBJ2-7	CASSQGAVARRGPSGYEQYF
TRBV29-1	TRBJ2-1	CSAGLAGGGNEQFF
TRBV4-3	TRBJ2-1	CASSRFRTSGGIGEQFF
TRBV28	TRBJ2-2	CASSQASFRELFF
TRBV28	TRBJ2-2	CASRTGNTGELFF
TRBV12-3/TRBV12-4	TRBJ1-6	CASSQSEGGPYNSPLHF
TRBV2	TRBJ1-5	CVSSETRTGGQPQHF
TRBV4-3	TRBJ2-1	CASSQDKDLYNEQFF
TRBV10-3	TRBJ1-1	CAVTPSGTEAFF
TRBV2	TRBJ2-3	CASTDGGTDTQYF
TRBV29-1	TRBJ2-5	CSVEDDRVGETQYF
TRBV2	TRBJ1-1	CASRDQGTVNTEAFF
TRBV7-9	TRBJ2-7	CASSPQPGEQYF
TRBV29-1	TRBJ2-7	CSVAGTTSEQYF
TRBV6-2/TRBV6-3	TRBJ2-3	CASSPSGRADTQYF
TRBV5-5	TRBJ2-2	CASPRREGAGTGELFF